This T cell receptor (beta chain) is drawn from a study of blood T cells in healthy people across ages. Study-level points and caveats: Naive CD4+ cell counts and diversity both ran higher in long-lived than in aged donors.

The CDR3 is made up of 15 amino acids. The germline gives CDR1 DFQATT, CDR2 SNEGSKA (reference sequence). About this clonotype: Its cognate antigen is unknown. This may come from a read error, since a much larger clone is one base off.

Donors ranged from roughly 6 to 95 years old and were healthy Caucasians in Russia. The study isolated at least 7 million PBMCs from each sample. With a J-beta primer mix and a sample-barcoded 5' primer, a second PCR ran about 7 to 12 cycles. Each CDR3 protein gets one entry after TCRdb re-called the 5' RACE reads with MiXCR. The data show about 1.1 million distinct CDR3 sequences, with around two fifths seen just once and around 14% held by the top ten. The specimen was blood. The chain carries TRBV20-1 and TRBJ2-5; 7 nucleotides match TRBD2. This receptor was taken from a man aged 18 to 30 in good health. The CDR3 reads CSARDRRAGKEAQYF. CDR3 DNA sequence: TGCAGTGCTAGAGATCGTAGAGCGGGGAAAGAGGCCCAGTACTTC.